Listed here are 17 T cell receptor beta chains from one sample, sequenced in a study of blood T cell repertoires in COVID-19. Sequencing used immunoSEQ multiplex PCR; TCRdb keeps in-frame clones, though not all of them. The table records roughly 220,000 clones, about 88% of them present only once. Sequences were obtained from peripheral blood. The receptors stem from a woman between 50 and 59 years old with COVID-19, enrolled during active disease.

The V and J genes are TRBV12-3 or TRBV12-4 and TRBJ1-2; a possible D gene is TRBD1 (5 bases). Trimming removed 7 bases at V and 8 bases at J, with 17 bases between. CDR3 length: 13 amino acids. The CDR3 loop is CASNRGEKLGYTF. CDR3 DNA: TGTGCCAGCAATCGGGGGGAGAAGTTAGGCTACACCTTC.

J is TRBJ1-1 and V is TRBV28; TRBD1 matches 9 bases. The germline CDR1 and CDR2 sequences are MDHEN and SYDVKM. Unmatched junction bases numbered 9, after V lost 6 bases and J lost 4 bases. The CDR3 totals 15 residues. CDR3 sequence (DNA): TGTGCCAGCAGATCGGGACAGGGAACCACCACTGAAGCTTTCTTT. Translating it yields CASRSGQGTTTEAFF.

This chain connects TRBV5-6 to TRBJ2-7; perhaps TRBD1 as D (6 bases). The germline V gene has CDR1 SGHDT and CDR2 YYEEEE. The CDR3 contains 14 residues. Trimming shortened V by 4 bases and J by 3 bases, and 14 bases separated the two germline ends. The CDR3 DNA follows: TGTGCCAGCAGCCCTCAGGGGTCCCTCTACGAGCAGTACTTC. This translates into CASSPQGSLYEQYF.

The J gene is TRBJ2-2, the V gene TRBV6-6, with a tentative D call TRBD1 (6 bases). This CDR3 has 14 amino acids. The germline V and J ends were trimmed by 2 bases and 7 bases, with 11 bases remaining between them. The germline V gene encodes CDR1 MNHNY and CDR2 SVGAGI (reference sequence). CDR3 loop: CASSYAGESGELFF. Here the CDR3 DNA reads TGTGCCAGCAGTTACGCAGGGGAGAGCGGGGAGCTGTTTTTT.

The J gene is TRBJ1-2, the V gene TRBV10-3; D not certain. Germline CDR1 and CDR2: ENHRY and SYGVKD. The CDR3 is 15 residues long. The V and J ends lost 3 bases and 5 bases respectively, with 16 bases between them. The CDR3 sequence: CAISDPWALRYGYTF. CDR3 sequence (DNA): TGTGCCATCAGTGACCCCTGGGCCCTTAGGTATGGCTACACCTTC.

The chain is built from TRBV21-1 and TRBJ2-5; the table gives TRBD2 as D, unverified against the DNA. TRBV21-1 is a listed pseudogene. The CDR3 is 14 residues long. The CDR3 region has the DNA TGTGCCAGCAGCCCCCGAGCGGGGGCCGGGACCCAGTACTTC. This sequence encodes CASSPRAGAGTQYF.

This clone has a handful of counts. This rearrangement joins TRBV5-6 to TRBJ1-5; tentative D call: TRBD1 (6 bases). CDR3 size: 16 residues. The germline V gene has CDR1 SGHDT and CDR2 YYEEEE. Trimming cost V 1 base and J 2 bases, with 13 bases left between them. The CDR3 here is CASSLRGGAGNQPQHF. CDR3 DNA: TGTGCCAGCAGCTTGCGTGGGGGGGCGGGCAATCAGCCCCAGCATTTT.

The V and J genes are TRBV11-3 and TRBJ2-1; possible D gene TRBD2, 5 bases. Germline V gives CDR1 SGHNT, CDR2 YENEEA. The length of the CDR3 is 16 residues. V lost 4 bases, J lost 1 base, and 14 bases lay in between. CDR3 protein: CASSSGVQRSYNEQFF. CDR3 nucleotide sequence: TGTGCCAGCAGCTCCGGGGTCCAACGGTCCTACAATGAGCAGTTCTTC.

The chain uses TRBV10-1 and TRBJ1-1, with TRBD1 matching 7 bases. Trimming removed 5 bases from V and 7 bases from J; junction bases left unmatched: 4. This CDR3 is 12 amino acids long. Germline CDR1 is WNHNN and CDR2 is SYGVQD (reference sequence). The CDR3, as DNA: TGCGCCAGCAGTCCTCAGGGGGATGAAGCTTTCTTT. It is translated as CASSPQGDEAFF.

The rearrangement uses TRBV7-9 and TRBJ1-1, with D perhaps TRBD1 (6 bases). The V gene's germline CDR1 is SEHNR and CDR2 FQNEAQ (reference sequence). Deletions cut 5 bases from V and 5 bases from J, with 18 bases between. The CDR3 runs to 15 residues. The CDR3 nucleotides are TGTGCCAGCAGCCCCCCGTACAGGGTGGCGACTGAAGCTTTCTTT. Protein product: CASSPPYRVATEAFF.

The chain carries TRBV24-1 and TRBJ1-2; 11 bases are shared with TRBD1. V lost 3 bases and J lost 9; bases outside the gene matches: 5. Per germline, CDR1 KGHDR and CDR2 SFDVKD. The CDR3 is 14 residues long. DNA for the CDR3: TGTGCCACCAGTGATACTGGGACAGGGGGAAGCTACACCTTC. Protein: CATSDTGTGGSYTF.

The V call is TRBV2, the J call TRBJ2-2, with 7 bases that match TRBD1. After removal of 3 bases from V and 5 bases from J, the junction contained 6 bases not matched to a gene. Germline CDR1 and CDR2: SNHLY and FYNNEI. This CDR3 has 15 residues. The CDR3 DNA sequence: TGTGCCAGCAGTGAGCACAGGGGTGGGACCGGGGAGCTGTTTTTT. As protein: CASSEHRGGTGELFF.

The chain is built from TRBV18 and TRBJ1-2; no clear D gene. V lost 3 bases, J lost 3 bases, and 5 bases lay in between. Germline V gene sequence: CDR1 KGHSH, CDR2 LQKENI. The CDR3 consists of 12 residues. In DNA, the CDR3 is TGTGCCAGCTCACCGTCAGACTATGGCTACACCTTC. Translating gives CASSPSDYGYTF. Variable domain in full (rest from reference TRBV18 and TRBJ1-2): NAGVMQNPRHLVRRRGQEARLRCSPMKGHSHVYWYRQLPEEGLKFMVYLQKENIIDESGMPKERFSAEFPKEGPSILRIQQVVRGDSAAYFCASSPSDYGYTFGSGTRLTVV.

V and J are TRBV5-1 and TRBJ2-1, with TRBD1 as a possible D gene (6 bases). The CDR3 runs 15 residues. The ends were cut back, 9 bases at V and 0 bases at J, with 16 bases in the middle. From germline, CDR1 is SGHRS and CDR2 YFSETQ. The CDR3 coding sequence is TGCGCCACTAAAGGGGGTACGAGCTCCTACAATGAGCAGTTCTTC. This encodes CATKGGTSSYNEQFF.

This chain links TRBV29-1 with TRBJ2-3; unclear D gene. Germline lookup yields CDR1 SQVTM and CDR2 ANQGSEA. V shed 2 bases and J shed 5 bases, with 8 bases lying between them. The CDR3 is 12 amino acids. Here the CDR3 DNA reads TGCAGCGTTGAAACTCACGGAGATACGCAGTATTTT. Translating it yields CSVETHGDTQYF.

The chain is built from TRBV12-2 and TRBJ1-2; TRBD1 was called by the table and not checked on the DNA. TRBV12-2 constitutes a pseudogene. The CDR3 extends over 15 amino acids. For the CDR3, the DNA is TGTGCAAGTCGCTTTACACAGAAACCTAACTATGGCTACACCTTC. Translating gives CASRFTQKPNYGYTF.

This clone has just a few counts. The gene calls are TRBV7-9 and TRBJ1-1, with D possibly matching TRBD1 (5 bases). The CDR3 extends over 14 amino acids. Trimming took 5 bases from V and 5 from J, leaving 15 bases between them. Per germline, CDR1 SEHNR and CDR2 FQNEAQ (reference sequence). CDR3 protein: CASSHLRGETEAFF. The CDR3 DNA is TGTGCCAGCAGCCACCTTCGGGGGGAGACTGAAGCTTTCTTT.